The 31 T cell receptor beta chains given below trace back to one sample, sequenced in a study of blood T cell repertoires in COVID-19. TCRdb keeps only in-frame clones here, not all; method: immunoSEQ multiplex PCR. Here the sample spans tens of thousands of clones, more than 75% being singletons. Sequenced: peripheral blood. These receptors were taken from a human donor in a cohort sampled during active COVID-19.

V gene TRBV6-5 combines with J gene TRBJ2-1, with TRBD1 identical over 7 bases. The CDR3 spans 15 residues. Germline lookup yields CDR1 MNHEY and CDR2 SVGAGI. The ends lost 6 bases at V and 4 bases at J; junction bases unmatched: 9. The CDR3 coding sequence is TGTGCCAGCAGCTCGGGACAGAAGAAGTACAATGAGCAGTTCTTC. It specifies CASSSGQKKYNEQFF.

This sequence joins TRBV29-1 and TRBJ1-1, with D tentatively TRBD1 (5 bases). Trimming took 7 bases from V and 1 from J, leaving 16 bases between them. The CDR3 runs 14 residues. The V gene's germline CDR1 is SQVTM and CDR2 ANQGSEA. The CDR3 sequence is CSAGAGVANTEAFF. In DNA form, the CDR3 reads TGCAGCGCTGGGGCGGGGGTGGCGAACACTGAAGCTTTCTTT. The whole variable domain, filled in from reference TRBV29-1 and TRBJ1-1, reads SAVISQKPSRDICQRGTSLTIQCQVDSQVTMMFWYRQQPGQSLTLIATANQGSEATYESGFVIDKFPISRPNLTFSTLTVSNMSPEDSSIYLCSAGAGVANTEAFFGQGTRLTVV.

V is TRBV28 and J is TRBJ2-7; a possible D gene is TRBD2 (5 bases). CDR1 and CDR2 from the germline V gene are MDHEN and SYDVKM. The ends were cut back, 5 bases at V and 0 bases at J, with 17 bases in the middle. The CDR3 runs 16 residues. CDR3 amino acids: CASSHFRLGSSYEQYF. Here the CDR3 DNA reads TGTGCCAGCAGTCATTTTCGCCTTGGGAGCTCCTACGAGCAGTACTTC.

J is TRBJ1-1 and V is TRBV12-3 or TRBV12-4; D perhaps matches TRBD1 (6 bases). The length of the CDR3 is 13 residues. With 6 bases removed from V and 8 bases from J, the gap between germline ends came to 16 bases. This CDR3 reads CASSRMGAQEAFF. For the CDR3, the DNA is TGTGCCAGCAGCCGCATGGGGGCCCAGGAAGCTTTCTTT.

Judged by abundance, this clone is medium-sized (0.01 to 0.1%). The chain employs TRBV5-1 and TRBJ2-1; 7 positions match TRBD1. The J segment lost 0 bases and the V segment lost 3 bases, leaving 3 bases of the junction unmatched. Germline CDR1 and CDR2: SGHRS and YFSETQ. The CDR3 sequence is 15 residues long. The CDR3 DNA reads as TGCGCCAGCAGCTGGGGACAGATCTCCTACAATGAGCAGTTCTTC. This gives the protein CASSWGQISYNEQFF.

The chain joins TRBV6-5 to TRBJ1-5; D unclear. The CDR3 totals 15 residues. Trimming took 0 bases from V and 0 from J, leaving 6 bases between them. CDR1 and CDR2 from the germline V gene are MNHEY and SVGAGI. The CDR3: CASSYSWPSNQPQHF. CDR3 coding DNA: TGTGCCAGCAGTTACTCGTGGCCTAGCAATCAGCCCCAGCATTTT.

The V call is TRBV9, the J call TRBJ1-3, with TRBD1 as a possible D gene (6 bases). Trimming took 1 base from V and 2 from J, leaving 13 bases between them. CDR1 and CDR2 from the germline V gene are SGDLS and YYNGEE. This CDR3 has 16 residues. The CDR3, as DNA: TGTGCCAGCAGCGTAACGGACAGTTTCGCTGGAAACACCATATATTTT. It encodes CASSVTDSFAGNTIYF. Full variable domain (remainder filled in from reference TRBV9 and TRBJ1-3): DSGVTQTPKHLITATGQRVTLRCSPRSGDLSVYWYQQSLDQGLQFLIQYYNGEERAKGNILERFSAQQFPDLHSELNLSSLELGDSALYFCASSVTDSFAGNTIYFGEGSWLTVV.

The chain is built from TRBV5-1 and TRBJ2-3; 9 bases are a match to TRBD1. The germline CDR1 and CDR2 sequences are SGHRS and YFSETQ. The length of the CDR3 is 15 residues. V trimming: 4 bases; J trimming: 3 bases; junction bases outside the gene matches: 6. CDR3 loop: CASSGRDRATDTQYF. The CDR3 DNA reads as TGCGCCAGCAGCGGACGGGACAGGGCGACAGATACGCAGTATTTT.

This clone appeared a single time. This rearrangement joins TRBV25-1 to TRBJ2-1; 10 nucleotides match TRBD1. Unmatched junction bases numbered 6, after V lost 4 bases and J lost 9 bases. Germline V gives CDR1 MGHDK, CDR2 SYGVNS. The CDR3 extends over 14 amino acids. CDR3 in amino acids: CASSVGTGVGEQFF. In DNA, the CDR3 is TGTGCCAGCAGTGTCGGGACAGGGGTGGGTGAGCAGTTCTTC.

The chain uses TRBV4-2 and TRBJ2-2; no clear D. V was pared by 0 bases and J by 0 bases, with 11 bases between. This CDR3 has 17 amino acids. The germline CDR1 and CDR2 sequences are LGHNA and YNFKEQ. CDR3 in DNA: TGTGCCAGCAGCCAAGAGGTCCTCGCTACGAACACCGGGGAGCTGTTTTTT. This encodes CASSQEVLATNTGELFF.

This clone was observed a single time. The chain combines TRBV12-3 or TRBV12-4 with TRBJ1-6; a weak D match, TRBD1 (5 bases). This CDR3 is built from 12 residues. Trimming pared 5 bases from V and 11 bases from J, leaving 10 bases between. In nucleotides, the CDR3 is TGTGCCAGCAGTCTAGACAGAGCACCCCTCCACTTT. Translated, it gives CASSLDRAPLHF.

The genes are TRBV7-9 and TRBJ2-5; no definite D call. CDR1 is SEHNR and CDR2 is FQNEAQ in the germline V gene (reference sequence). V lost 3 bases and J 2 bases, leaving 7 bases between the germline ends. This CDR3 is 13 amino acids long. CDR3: CASSFSRQETQYF. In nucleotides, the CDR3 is TGTGCCAGCAGCTTTTCTAGACAAGAGACCCAGTACTTC.

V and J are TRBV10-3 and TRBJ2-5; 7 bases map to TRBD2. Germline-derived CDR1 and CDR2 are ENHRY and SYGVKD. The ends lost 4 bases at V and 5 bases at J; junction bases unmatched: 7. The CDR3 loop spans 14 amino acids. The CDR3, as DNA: TGTGCCATCAGTGTGTCGCGGGAGAGGGAGACCCAGTACTTC. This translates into CAISVSRERETQYF.

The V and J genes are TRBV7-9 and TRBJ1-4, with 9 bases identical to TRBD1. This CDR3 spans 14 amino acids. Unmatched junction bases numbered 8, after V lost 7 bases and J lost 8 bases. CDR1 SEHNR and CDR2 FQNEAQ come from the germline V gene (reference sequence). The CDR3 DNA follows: TGTGCCAGCAACCAGGGACAGGGAAACGAAAAACTGTTTTTT. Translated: CASNQGQGNEKLFF.

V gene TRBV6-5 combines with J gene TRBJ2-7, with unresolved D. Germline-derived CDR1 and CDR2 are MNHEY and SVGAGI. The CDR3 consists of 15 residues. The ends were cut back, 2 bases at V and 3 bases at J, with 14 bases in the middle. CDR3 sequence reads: CASSYTSIRGYEQYF. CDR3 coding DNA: TGTGCCAGCAGTTACACCTCAATCCGCGGCTACGAGCAGTACTTC.

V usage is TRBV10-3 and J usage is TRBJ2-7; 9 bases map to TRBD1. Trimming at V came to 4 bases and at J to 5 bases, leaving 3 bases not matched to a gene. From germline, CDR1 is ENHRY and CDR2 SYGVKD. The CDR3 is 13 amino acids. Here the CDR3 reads CAISVTGGDEQYF. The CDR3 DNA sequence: TGTGCCATCAGTGTAACAGGGGGCGACGAGCAGTACTTC.

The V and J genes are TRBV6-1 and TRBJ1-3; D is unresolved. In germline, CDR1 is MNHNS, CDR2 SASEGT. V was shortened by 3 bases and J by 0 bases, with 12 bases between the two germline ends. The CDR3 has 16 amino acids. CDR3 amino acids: CASSDITPNSGNTIYF. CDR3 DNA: TGTGCCAGCAGTGATATTACTCCAAACTCTGGAAACACCATATATTTT.

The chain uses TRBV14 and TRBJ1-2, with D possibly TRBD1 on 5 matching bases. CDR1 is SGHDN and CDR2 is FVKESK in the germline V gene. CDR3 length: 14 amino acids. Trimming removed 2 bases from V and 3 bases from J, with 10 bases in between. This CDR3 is CASSQRGGYYGYTF. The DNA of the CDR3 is TGTGCCAGCAGCCAAAGGGGCGGCTACTATGGCTACACCTTC.

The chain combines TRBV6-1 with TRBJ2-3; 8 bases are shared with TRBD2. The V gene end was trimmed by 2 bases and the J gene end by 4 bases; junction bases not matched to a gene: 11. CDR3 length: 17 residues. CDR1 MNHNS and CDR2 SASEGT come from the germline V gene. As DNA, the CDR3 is TGTGCCAGCAGTGAAAGGGAGTTGCGGGAGGCCCCAGATACGCAGTATTTT. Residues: CASSERELREAPDTQYF.

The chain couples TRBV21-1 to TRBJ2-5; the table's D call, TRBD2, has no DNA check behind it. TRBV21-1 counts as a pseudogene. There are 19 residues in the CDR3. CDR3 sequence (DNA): TGTGCCAGCGACCCTCGTATGCCGGCTCTCGAGGGAATACGAGAGACCCAGTACTTC. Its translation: CASDPRMPALEGIRETQYF.

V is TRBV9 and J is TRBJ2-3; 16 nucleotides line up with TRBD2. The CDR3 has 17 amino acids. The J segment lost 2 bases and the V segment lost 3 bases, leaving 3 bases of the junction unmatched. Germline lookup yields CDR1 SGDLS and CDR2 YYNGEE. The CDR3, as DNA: TGTGCCAGCAGCGGGGGGACTAGCGGGAGGGACACAGATACGCAGTATTTT. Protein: CASSGGTSGRDTDTQYF.

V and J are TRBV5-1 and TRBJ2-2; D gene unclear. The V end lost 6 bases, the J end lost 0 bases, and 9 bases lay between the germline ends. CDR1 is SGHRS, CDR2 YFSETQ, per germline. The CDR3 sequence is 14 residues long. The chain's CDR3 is CASNVLANTGELFF. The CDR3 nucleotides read TGCGCCAGCAATGTTCTCGCGAACACCGGGGAGCTGTTTTTT.

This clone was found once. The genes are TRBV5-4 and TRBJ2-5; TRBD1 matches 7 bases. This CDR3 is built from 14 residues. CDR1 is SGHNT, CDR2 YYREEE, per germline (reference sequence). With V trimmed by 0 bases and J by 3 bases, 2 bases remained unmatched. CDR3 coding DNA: TGTGCCAGCAGCTTGGGACAGGGTAAAGAGACCCAGTACTTC. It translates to CASSLGQGKETQYF.

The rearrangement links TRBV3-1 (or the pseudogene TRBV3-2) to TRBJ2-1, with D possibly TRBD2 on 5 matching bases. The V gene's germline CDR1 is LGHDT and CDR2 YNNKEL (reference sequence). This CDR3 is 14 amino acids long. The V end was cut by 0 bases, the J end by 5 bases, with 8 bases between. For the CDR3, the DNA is TGTGCCAGCAGCCAAGAATCGAGGGACAATGAGCAGTTCTTC. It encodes CASSQESRDNEQFF.

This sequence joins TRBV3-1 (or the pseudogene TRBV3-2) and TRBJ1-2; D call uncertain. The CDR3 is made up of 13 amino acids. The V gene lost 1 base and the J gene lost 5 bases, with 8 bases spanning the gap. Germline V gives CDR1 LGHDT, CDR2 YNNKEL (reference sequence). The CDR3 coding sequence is TGTGCCAGCAGCCAAGCAGCGTTGTATGGCTACACCTTC. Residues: CASSQAALYGYTF.

This CDR3 reads CASSAGGAGTDTQYF. As DNA, the CDR3 is TGTGCCAGCAGCGCGGGAGGGGCAGGCACAGATACGCAGTATTTT. The rearrangement links TRBV7-3 to TRBJ2-3; the match to TRBD2 covers 9 bases. This CDR3 has 15 amino acids. J gave up 1 base and V 5 bases, and 4 bases lay outside the gene matches. In germline, CDR1 is SGHTA, CDR2 FQGTGA.

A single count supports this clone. The CDR3 loop is CASSLIGQGRRTEAFF. DNA for the CDR3: TGTGCCAGCAGTTTGATAGGACAGGGACGGAGGACTGAAGCTTTCTTT. This chain uses TRBV27 with TRBJ1-1, with 8 nucleotides matching TRBD1. Germline lookup yields CDR1 MNHEY and CDR2 SMNVEV (reference sequence). This CDR3 has 16 residues. Losses at the gene ends were 3 bases for V and 5 bases for J; bases not matched to a gene: 11.

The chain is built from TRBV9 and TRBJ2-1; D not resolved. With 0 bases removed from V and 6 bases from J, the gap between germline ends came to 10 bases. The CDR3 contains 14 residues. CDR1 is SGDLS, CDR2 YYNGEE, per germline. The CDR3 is CASSVAAASNEQFF. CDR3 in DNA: TGTGCCAGCAGCGTAGCTGCGGCGAGCAATGAGCAGTTCTTC.

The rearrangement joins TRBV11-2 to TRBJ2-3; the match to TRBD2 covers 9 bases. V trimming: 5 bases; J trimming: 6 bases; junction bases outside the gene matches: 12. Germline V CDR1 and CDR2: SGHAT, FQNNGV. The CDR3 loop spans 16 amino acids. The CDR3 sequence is CASSAGRTSATDTQYF. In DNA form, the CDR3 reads TGTGCCAGCAGCGCCGGGAGGACTAGCGCCACGGATACGCAGTATTTT.

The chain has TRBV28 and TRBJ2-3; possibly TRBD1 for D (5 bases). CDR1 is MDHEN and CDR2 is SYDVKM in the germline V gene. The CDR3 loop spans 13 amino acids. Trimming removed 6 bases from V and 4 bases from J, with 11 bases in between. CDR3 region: CASRPQAPDTQYF. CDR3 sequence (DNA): TGTGCCAGCAGACCACAGGCCCCAGATACGCAGTATTTT.

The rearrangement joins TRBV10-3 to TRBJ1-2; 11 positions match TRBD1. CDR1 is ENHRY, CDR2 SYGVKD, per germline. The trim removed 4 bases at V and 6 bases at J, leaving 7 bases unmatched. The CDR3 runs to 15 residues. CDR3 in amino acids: CAISGWTGGVDGYTF. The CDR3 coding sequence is TGTGCCATCAGTGGTTGGACAGGGGGCGTCGATGGCTACACCTTC.